This T cell receptor (beta chain) emerged from a study of CD4+ T cells in melanoma. TCRdb's table, derived via immunoSEQ multiplex PCR, lists solely in-frame clones and lacks some. The repertoire holds about 120,000 clones, with about nine tenths as singletons. Findings of the study overall: A reported correlation linked neoantigen-specific CD4+ T cells to CD8+, macrophage and B cell function. Neoantigen-specific CD4+ T cells in melanoma reportedly had diverse differentiation states.

Comment on this clone: Its antigen is not identified.

This CDR3 comprises 14 residues. CDR1 is GTSNPN and CDR2 is SVGIG in the germline V gene (reference sequence). Trimming cost V 2 bases and J 2 bases, with 12 bases left between them. Material: peripheral blood. The chain carries TRBV30 and TRBJ1-1; a possible D gene is TRBD1 (6 bases). This TCR was recovered from a human donor with melanoma. The CDR3 is CAWSRGRGNTEAFF. The CDR3 nucleotides read TGTGCCTGGAGTAGGGGCAGGGGTAACACTGAAGCTTTCTTT. The whole variable domain, remainder taken from reference TRBV30 and TRBJ1-1, is SQTIHQWPATLVQPVGSPLSLECTVEGTSNPNLYWYRQAAGRGLQLLFYSVGIGQISSEVPQNLSASRPQDRQFILSSKKLLLSDSGFYLCAWSRGRGNTEAFFGQGTRLTVV.